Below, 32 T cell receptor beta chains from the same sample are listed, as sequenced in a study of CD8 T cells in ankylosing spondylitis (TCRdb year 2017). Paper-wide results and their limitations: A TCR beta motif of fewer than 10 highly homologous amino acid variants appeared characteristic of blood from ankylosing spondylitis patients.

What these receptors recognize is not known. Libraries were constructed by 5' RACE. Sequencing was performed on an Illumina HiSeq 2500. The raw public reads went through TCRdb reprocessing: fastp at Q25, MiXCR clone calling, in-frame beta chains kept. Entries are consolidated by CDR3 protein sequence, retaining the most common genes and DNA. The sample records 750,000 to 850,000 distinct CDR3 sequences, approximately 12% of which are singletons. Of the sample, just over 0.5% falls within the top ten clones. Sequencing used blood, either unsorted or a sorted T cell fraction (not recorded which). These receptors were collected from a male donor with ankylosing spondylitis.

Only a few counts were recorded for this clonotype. The CDR3 spells CASAAFTDTQYF. The CDR3, as DNA: TGTGCCAGCGCAGCATTCACAGATACGCAGTATTTT. The chain couples TRBV6-2 or TRBV6-3 to TRBJ2-3; D is ambiguous. V was cut by 8 bases and J by 2 bases, with 8 bases left in between. The germline V gene has CDR1 MNHEY and CDR2 SVGEGT. This CDR3 has 12 residues.

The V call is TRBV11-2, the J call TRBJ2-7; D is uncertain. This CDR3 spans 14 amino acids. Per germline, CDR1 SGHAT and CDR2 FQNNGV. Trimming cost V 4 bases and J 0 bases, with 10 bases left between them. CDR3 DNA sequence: TGTGCCAGCAGCTCCATTGTAAACTCCTACGAGCAGTACTTC. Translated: CASSSIVNSYEQYF.

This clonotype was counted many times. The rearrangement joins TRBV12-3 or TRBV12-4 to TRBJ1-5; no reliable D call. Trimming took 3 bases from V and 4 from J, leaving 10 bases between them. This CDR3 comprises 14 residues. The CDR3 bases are TGTGCCAGCAGTTTGTGGTCTCAGAATCAGCCCCAGCATTTT. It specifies CASSLWSQNQPQHF.

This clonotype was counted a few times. CDR3 residues: CASRTVAVDEQFF. In nucleotides, the CDR3 is TGTGCCAGCAGAACGGTAGCAGTGGATGAGCAGTTCTTC. The chain combines TRBV6-1 with TRBJ2-1; D gene uncertain. Trimming removed 6 bases at V and 8 bases at J, with 14 bases between. CDR1 is MNHNS and CDR2 is SASEGT in the germline V gene. The CDR3 runs to 13 residues.

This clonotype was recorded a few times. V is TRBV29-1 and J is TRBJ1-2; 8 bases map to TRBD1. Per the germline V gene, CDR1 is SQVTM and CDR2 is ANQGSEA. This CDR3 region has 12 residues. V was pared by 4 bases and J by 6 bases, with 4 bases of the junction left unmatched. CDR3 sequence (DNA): TGCAGCGTTGGTGGACAGGGCAATGGCTACACCTTC. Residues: CSVGGQGNGYTF.

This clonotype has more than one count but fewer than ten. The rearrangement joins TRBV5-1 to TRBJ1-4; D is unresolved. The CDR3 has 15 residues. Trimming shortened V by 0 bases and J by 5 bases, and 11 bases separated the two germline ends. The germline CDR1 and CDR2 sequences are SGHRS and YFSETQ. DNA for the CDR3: TGCGCCAGCAGCTTGGTAGGCAGCTTAAATGAAAAACTGTTTTTT. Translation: CASSLVGSLNEKLFF.

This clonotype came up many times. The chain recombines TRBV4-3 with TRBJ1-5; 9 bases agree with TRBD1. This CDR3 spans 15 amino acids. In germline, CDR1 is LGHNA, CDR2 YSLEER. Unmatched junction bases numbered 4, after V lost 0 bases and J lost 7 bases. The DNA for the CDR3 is TGCGCCAGCAGCCAAGAAAGGACAGGGGACCAGCCCCAGCATTTT. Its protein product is CASSQERTGDQPQHF.

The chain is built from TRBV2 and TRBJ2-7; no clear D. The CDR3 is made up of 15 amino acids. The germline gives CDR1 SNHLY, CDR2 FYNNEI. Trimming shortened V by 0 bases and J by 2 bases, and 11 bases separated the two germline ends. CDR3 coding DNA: TGTGCCAGCAGTGAAGCCCCTCGGACGGCCTACGAGCAGTACTTC. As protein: CASSEAPRTAYEQYF. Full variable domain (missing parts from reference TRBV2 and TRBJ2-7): EPEVTQTPSHQVTQMGQEVILRCVPISNHLYFYWYRQILGQKVEFLVSFYNNEISEKSEIFDDQFSVERPDGSNFTLKIRSTKLEDSAMYFCASSEAPRTAYEQYFGPGTRLTVT.

This CDR3 is CASSRPLGTGNFNEQYF. The CDR3 DNA sequence: TGTGCCAGCAGCCGTCCCCTCGGGACAGGGAACTTCAACGAGCAGTACTTC. This rearrangement joins TRBV27 to TRBJ2-7; 9 bases are a match to TRBD1. This CDR3 has 17 amino acids. Germline trimming cut 6 bases from V and 5 bases from J; bases unmatched to any gene: 17. CDR1 is MNHEY and CDR2 is SMNVEV in the germline V gene (reference sequence).

The CDR3 DNA is TGTGCCAGAAGCTTGGCCTGTAGTCCTAGCACAGATACGCAGTATTTT. Residues: CARSLACSPSTDTQYF. The chain uses TRBV5-3 and TRBJ2-3; no reliable D call. TRBV5-3 is an ORF; its function is uncertain. The CDR3 covers 16 residues. Deletions cut 0 bases from V and 0 bases from J, with 11 bases between.

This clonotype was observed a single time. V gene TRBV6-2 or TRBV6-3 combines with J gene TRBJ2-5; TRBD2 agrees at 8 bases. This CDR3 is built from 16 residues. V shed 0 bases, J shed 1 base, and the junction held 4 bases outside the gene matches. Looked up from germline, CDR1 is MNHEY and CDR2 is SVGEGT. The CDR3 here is CASSYSKRGTQETQYF. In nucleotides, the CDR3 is TGTGCCAGCAGTTACTCAAAGCGGGGGACCCAAGAGACCCAGTACTTC.

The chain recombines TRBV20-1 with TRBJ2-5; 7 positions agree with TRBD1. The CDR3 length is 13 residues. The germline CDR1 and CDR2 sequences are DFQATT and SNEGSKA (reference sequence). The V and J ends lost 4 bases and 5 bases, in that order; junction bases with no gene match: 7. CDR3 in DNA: TGCAGTGCTACCACAGGGGCTAGGGAGACCCAGTACTTC. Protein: CSATTGARETQYF.

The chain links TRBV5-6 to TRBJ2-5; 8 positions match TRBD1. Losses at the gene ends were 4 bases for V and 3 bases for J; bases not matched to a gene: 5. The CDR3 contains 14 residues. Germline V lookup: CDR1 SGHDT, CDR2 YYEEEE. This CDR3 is CASSPRGLEETQYF. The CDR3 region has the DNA TGTGCCAGCAGCCCCAGGGGGCTGGAAGAGACCCAGTACTTC.

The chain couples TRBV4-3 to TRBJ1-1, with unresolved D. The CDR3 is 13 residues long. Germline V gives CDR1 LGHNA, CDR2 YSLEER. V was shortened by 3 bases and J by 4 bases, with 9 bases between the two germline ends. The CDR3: CASSHMGFTEAFF. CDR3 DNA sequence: TGCGCCAGCAGCCATATGGGGTTCACTGAAGCTTTCTTT.

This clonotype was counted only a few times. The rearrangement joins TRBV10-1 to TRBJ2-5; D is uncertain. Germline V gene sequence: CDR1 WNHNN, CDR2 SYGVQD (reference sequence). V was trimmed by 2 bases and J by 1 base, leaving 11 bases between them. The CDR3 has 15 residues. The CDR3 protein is CASSETPGVQETQYF. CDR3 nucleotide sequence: TGCGCCAGCAGTGAGACTCCTGGGGTCCAAGAGACCCAGTACTTC.

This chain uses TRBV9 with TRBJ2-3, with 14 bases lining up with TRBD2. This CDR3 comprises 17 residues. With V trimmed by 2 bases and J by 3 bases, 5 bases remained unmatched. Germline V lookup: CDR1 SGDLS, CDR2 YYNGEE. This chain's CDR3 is CASSVTSGRAWTDTQYF. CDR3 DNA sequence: TGTGCCAGCAGCGTGACTAGCGGGAGGGCCTGGACAGATACGCAGTATTTT.

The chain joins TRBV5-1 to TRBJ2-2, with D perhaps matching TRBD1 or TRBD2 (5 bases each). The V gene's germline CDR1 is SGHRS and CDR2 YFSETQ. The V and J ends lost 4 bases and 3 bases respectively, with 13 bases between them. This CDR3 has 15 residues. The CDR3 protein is CASSERVGDTGELFF. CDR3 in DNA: TGCGCCAGCAGCGAGAGAGTGGGGGACACCGGGGAGCTGTTTTTT.

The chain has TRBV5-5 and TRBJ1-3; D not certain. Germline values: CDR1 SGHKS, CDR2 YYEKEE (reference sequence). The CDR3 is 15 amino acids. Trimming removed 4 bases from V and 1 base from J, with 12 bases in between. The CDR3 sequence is CASSPNDLSGNTIYF. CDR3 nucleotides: TGTGCCAGCAGCCCGAATGACTTATCTGGAAACACCATATATTTT.

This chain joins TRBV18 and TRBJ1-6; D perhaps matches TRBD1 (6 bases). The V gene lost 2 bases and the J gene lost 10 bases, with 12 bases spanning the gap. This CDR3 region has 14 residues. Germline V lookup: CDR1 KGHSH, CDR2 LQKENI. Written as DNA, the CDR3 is TGTGCCAGCTCACCAACTCGGGGGCGGTCACCCCTCCACTTT. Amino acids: CASSPTRGRSPLHF.

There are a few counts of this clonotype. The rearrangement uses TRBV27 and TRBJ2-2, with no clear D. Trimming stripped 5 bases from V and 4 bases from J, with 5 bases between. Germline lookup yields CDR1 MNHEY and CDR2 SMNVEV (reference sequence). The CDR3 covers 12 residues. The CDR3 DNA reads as TGTGCCAGCAGTACTCCCACCGGGGAGCTGTTTTTT. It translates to CASSTPTGELFF.

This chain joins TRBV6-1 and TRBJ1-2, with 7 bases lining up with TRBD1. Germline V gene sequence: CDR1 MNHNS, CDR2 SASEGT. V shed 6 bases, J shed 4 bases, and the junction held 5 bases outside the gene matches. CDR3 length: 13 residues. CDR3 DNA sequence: TGTGCCAGCAGCACGGGACAGTTCTATGGCTACACCTTC. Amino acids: CASSTGQFYGYTF.

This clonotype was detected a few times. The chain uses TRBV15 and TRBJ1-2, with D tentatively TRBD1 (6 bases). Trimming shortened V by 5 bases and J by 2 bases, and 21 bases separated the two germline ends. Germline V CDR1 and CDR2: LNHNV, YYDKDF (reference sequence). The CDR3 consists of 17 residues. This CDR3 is CATSAYPGNQGNYGYTF. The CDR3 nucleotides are TGTGCCACCAGCGCCTACCCTGGGAACCAGGGGAACTATGGCTACACCTTC. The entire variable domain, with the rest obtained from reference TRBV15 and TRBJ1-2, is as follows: DAMVIQNPRYQVTQFGKPVTLSCSQTLNHNVMYWYQQKSSQAPKLLFHYYDKDFNNEADTPDNFQSRRPNTSFCFLDIRSPGLGDTAMYLCATSAYPGNQGNYGYTFGSGTRLTVV.

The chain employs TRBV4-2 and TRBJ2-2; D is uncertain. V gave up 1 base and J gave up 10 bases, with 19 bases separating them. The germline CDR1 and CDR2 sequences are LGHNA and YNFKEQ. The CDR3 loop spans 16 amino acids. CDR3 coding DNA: TGTGCCAGCAGCCAAGTTAGTCCCGACCCGAATGTGGAGCTGTTTTTT. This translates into CASSQVSPDPNVELFF.

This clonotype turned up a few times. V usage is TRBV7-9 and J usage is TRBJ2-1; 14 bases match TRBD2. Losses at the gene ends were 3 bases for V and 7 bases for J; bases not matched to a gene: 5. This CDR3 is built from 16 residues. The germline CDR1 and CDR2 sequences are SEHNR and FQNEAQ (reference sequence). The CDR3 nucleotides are TGTGCCAGCAGCTTTGGGACTAGCGGGAGTACGAATGAGCAGTTCTTC. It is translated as CASSFGTSGSTNEQFF.

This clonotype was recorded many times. The CDR3 coding sequence is TGCAGCGTTGAAGAGAACAGGACCTACGAGCAGTACTTC. It specifies CSVEENRTYEQYF. V and J are TRBV29-1 and TRBJ2-7; maybe TRBD1 (5 bases). Deletions cut 0 bases from V and 2 bases from J, with 8 bases between. The germline CDR1 and CDR2 sequences are SQVTM and ANQGSEA. CDR3 size: 13 residues.

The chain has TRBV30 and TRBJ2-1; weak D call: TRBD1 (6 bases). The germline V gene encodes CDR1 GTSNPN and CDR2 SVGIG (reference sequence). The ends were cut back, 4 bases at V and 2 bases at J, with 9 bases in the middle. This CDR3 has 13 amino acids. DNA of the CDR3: TGTGCCTGGAATCGACAGGCCTACAATGAGCAGTTCTTC. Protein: CAWNRQAYNEQFF.

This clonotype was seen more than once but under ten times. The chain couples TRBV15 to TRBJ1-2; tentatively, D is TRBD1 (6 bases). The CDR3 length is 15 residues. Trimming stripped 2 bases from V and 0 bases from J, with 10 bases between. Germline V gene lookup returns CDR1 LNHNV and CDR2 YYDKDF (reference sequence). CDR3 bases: TGTGCCACCAGCAGAAACCGGGACACTAACTATGGCTACACCTTC. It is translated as CATSRNRDTNYGYTF.

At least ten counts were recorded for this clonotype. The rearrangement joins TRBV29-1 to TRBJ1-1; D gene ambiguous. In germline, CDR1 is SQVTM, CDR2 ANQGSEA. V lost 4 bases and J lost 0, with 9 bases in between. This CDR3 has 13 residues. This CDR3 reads CSVGPGLNTEAFF. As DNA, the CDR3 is TGCAGCGTTGGGCCAGGACTGAACACTGAAGCTTTCTTT.

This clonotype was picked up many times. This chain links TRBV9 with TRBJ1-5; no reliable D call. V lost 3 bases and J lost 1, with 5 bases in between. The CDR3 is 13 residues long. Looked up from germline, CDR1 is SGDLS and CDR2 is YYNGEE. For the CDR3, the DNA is TGTGCCAGCAGCGACAGCAGCAATCAGCCCCAGCATTTT. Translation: CASSDSSNQPQHF.

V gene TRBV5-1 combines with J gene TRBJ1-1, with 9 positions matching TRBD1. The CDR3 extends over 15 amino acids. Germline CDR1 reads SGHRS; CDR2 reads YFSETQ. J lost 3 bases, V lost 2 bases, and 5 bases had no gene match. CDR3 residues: CASSLYRGLDTEAFF. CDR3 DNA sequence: TGCGCCAGCAGCTTATACAGGGGGCTGGACACTGAAGCTTTCTTT.

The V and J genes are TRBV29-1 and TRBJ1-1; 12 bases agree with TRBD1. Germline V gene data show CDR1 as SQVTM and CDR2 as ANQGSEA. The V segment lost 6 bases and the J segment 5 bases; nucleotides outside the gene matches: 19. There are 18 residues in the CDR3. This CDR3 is CSVTGTGGVGPPQTEAFF. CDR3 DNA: TGCAGCGTCACCGGGACAGGGGGCGTAGGCCCGCCGCAGACTGAAGCTTTCTTT.

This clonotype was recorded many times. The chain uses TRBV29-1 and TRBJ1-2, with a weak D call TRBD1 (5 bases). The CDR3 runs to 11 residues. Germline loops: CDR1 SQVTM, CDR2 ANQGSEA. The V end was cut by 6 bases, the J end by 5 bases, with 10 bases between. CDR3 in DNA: TGCAGCGTCTGGGGGGGGTATGGCTACACCTTC. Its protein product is CSVWGGYGYTF.